This passage covers 21 T cell receptor beta chains from one sample sequenced in a study of regulatory T cells in long-lasting Graves disease. Time point indicated: newly diagnosed GD, antithyroid drugs for less than 3 months. Construction of the TCR library relied on RNA isolated from PBMCs. Construction of the TCR beta libraries employed iRepertoire HTBI primers in conjunction with Arm-PCR of CDR3 regions. TCRdb re-called the multiplex PCR reads through MiXCR, storing one row per CDR3 protein. The sample includes around 450,000 distinct CDR3 sequences, 14% to 15% seen only once; the top ten take approximately 16%. The same sample was also used in a study of T cells in Graves' hyperthyroidism and ophthalmopathy.

The material was peripheral blood mononuclear cells (PBMCs), obtained at new diagnosis, from a patient treated with antithyroid drugs. The receptor set was obtained from a woman aged 25 to 39 with Graves disease.

The chain is built from TRBV7-2 and TRBJ2-2, with TRBD2 matching over 10 bases. Losses at the gene ends were 2 bases for V and 4 bases for J; bases not matched to a gene: 4. CDR1 and CDR2 from the germline V gene are SGHTA and FQGNSA. This CDR3 has 16 amino acids. CDR3 nucleotides: TGTGCCAGCAGCTTAATAGCGGGGGGAATCACCGGGGAGCTGTTTTTT. This encodes CASSLIAGGITGELFF.

This clonotype was recorded many times. The J gene is TRBJ1-3, the V gene TRBV18; D is possibly TRBD1 (5 bases). This CDR3 comprises 16 residues. V was cut by 3 bases and J by 4 bases, with 16 bases left in between. The germline V gene encodes CDR1 KGHSH and CDR2 LQKENI. CDR3: CASSPNQRGVGNTIYF. CDR3 DNA: TGTGCCAGCTCACCGAACCAAAGGGGAGTGGGAAACACCATATATTTT. Full variable domain (remainder filled in from reference TRBV18 and TRBJ1-3): NAGVMQNPRHLVRRRGQEARLRCSPMKGHSHVYWYRQLPEEGLKFMVYLQKENIIDESGMPKERFSAEFPKEGPSILRIQQVVRGDSAAYFCASSPNQRGVGNTIYFGEGSWLTVV.

CDR3 sequence reads: CASSLAPSGLNTGELFF. The CDR3 DNA follows: TGTGCCAGCAGCTTAGCCCCTAGCGGGCTGAACACCGGGGAGCTGTTTTTT. This chain uses TRBV7-7 with TRBJ2-2, with TRBD2 matching over 8 bases. The ends lost 0 bases at V and 1 base at J; junction bases unmatched: 4. Germline lookup yields CDR1 SSHAT and CDR2 FNYEAQ (reference sequence). The CDR3 length is 17 residues.

In this sample, this clonotype turned up many times. The J gene is TRBJ2-4, the V gene TRBV24-1; D not resolved. With 4 bases removed from V and 6 bases from J, the gap between germline ends came to 6 bases. The CDR3 has 12 amino acids. The germline CDR1 and CDR2 sequences are KGHDR and SFDVKD. DNA for the CDR3: TGTGCCACCAGTGACTACCGAAACATTCAGTACTTC. Translation: CATSDYRNIQYF.

This clonotype was seen repeatedly, ten times or more. The CDR3 nucleotides are TGTGCCAGCAGTGTTCGGGTTGGGGCAGGGTCCATCCGGTCTCCCATGAACACTGAAGCTTTCTTT. Translating it yields CASSVRVGAGSIRSPMNTEAFF. The chain couples TRBV2 to TRBJ1-1; perhaps TRBD1 as D (5 bases). V was cut by 4 bases and J by 0 bases, with 33 bases left in between. The CDR3 length is 22 residues. Germline CDR1 and CDR2: SNHLY and FYNNEI. The full variable domain, in which reference TRBV2 and TRBJ1-1 provide the parts outside the CDR3, is EPEVTQTPSHQVTQMGQEVILRCVPISNHLYFYWYRQILGQKVEFLVSFYNNEISEKSEIFDDQFSVERPDGSNFTLKIRSTKLEDSAMYFCASSVRVGAGSIRSPMNTEAFFGQGTRLTVV.

In this sample, this clonotype turned up a few times. This rearrangement joins TRBV27 to TRBJ1-2, with 8 bases aligning to TRBD1. This CDR3 is 18 amino acids long. The germline CDR1 and CDR2 sequences are MNHEY and SMNVEV (reference sequence). Unmatched junction bases numbered 13, after V lost 3 bases and J lost 1 base. CDR3 sequence reads: CASSFDEPQGAFNYGYTF. For the CDR3, the DNA is TGTGCCAGCAGTTTCGACGAGCCTCAGGGGGCCTTTAACTATGGCTACACCTTC.

This clonotype was seen only a few times. The chain couples TRBV13 to TRBJ2-5, with TRBD2 matching 8 bases. J gave up 1 base and V 3 bases, and 4 bases lay outside the gene matches. The V gene's germline CDR1 is PRHDT and CDR2 FYEKMQ (reference sequence). This CDR3 region has 15 residues. CDR3 sequence: CASSLREARQETQYF. CDR3 in DNA: TGTGCCAGCAGCTTGCGGGAGGCCCGCCAAGAGACCCAGTACTTC.

The CDR3 sequence is CAITQGQGYEQYF. DNA of the CDR3: TGTGCCATCACACAGGGGCAAGGCTACGAGCAGTACTTC. This chain links TRBV10-3 with TRBJ2-7; 7 bases match TRBD1. There are 13 residues in the CDR3. CDR1 is ENHRY, CDR2 SYGVKD, per germline. The ends lost 7 bases at V and 3 bases at J; junction bases unmatched: 6.

The chain is built from TRBV12-3 or TRBV12-4 and TRBJ2-5; TRBD2 matches 11 bases. With 5 bases clipped from V and 1 base from J, the junction kept 3 bases outside the gene matches. The CDR3 loop spans 15 amino acids. The CDR3 nucleotides are TGTGCCAGCAGTCCGACTAGCGGGATCCAAGAGACCCAGTACTTC. As protein: CASSPTSGIQETQYF.

This clonotype was observed a single time. J is TRBJ1-5 and V is TRBV11-3, with a weak D call TRBD1 (5 bases). The germline gives CDR1 SGHNT, CDR2 YENEEA. The V end lost 9 bases, the J end lost 0 bases, and 12 bases lay between the germline ends. This CDR3 spans 14 amino acids. This CDR3 reads CASTRGSSNQPQHF. In DNA, the CDR3 is TGTGCCAGTACCCGGGGGAGTAGCAATCAGCCCCAGCATTTT.

Many counts were recorded for this clonotype. V and J are TRBV29-1 and TRBJ1-1, with TRBD1 identical over 9 bases. V dropped 1 base and J dropped 4; count of bases not matched to a gene: 7. From germline, CDR1 is SQVTM and CDR2 ANQGSEA. This CDR3 comprises 15 residues. CDR3 loop: CSVEGQGGLSTEAFF. The CDR3 region has the DNA TGCAGCGTTGAAGGACAGGGGGGTCTGAGCACTGAAGCTTTCTTT.

Regarding this clonotype: A much larger clone sits a single nucleotide away, making a read error possible. V usage is TRBV6-2 or TRBV6-3 and J usage is TRBJ1-1; the D gene is possibly TRBD1 (5 bases). Trimming removed 5 bases from V and 5 bases from J, with 15 bases in between. CDR3 length: 14 residues. Per the germline V gene, CDR1 is MNHEY and CDR2 is SVGEGT. The CDR3 region is CASSPLGAGTEAFF. The DNA for the CDR3 is TGTGCCAGCAGTCCCCTCGGGGCGGGGACTGAAGCTTTCTTT.

Only a few counts were recorded for this clonotype. A clone one base away is much larger, so this may be a read error. The chain has TRBV2 and TRBJ2-7; D is unresolved. The V gene's germline CDR1 is SNHLY and CDR2 FYNNEI. V gave up 3 bases and J gave up 6 bases, with 12 bases separating them. CDR3 size: 13 residues. DNA of the CDR3: TGTGCCAGCAGTGAGGTTGGAAGTAGCGAGCAGTACTTC. Translating gives CASSEVGSSEQYF. The complete variable domain, with remaining parts taken from reference TRBV2 and TRBJ2-7, reads EPEVTQTPSHQVTQMGQEVILRCVPISNHLYFYWYRQILGQKVEFLVSFYNNEISEKSEIFDDQFSVERPDGSNFTLKIRSTKLEDSAMYFCASSEVGSSEQYFGPGTRLTVT.

This clonotype was seen ten or more times. The rearrangement links TRBV19 to TRBJ2-3; 10 bases agree with TRBD2. The trim removed 0 bases at V and 4 bases at J, leaving 7 bases unmatched. Germline values: CDR1 LNHDA, CDR2 SQIVND (reference sequence). This CDR3 region has 17 residues. The CDR3 DNA is TGTGCCAGTAGTATAGATCTTCTAGCGGGAGTTGCAGATACGCAGTATTTT. This gives the protein CASSIDLLAGVADTQYF.

This clonotype has a count of ten or more. This sequence joins TRBV2 and TRBJ2-7; D might be TRBD2 (6 bases). Germline V lookup: CDR1 SNHLY, CDR2 FYNNEI. CDR3 size: 14 residues. V lost 4 bases to trimming and J lost 3 bases, with 13 bases between them. DNA of the CDR3: TGTGCCAGCAGTGGAGTAGCGGTTAACTACGAGCAGTACTTC. Protein sequence: CASSGVAVNYEQYF.

This clonotype was counted at least ten times. The chain combines TRBV27 with TRBJ2-1; D may be TRBD2 (6 bases). This CDR3 region has 17 residues. Germline V lookup: CDR1 MNHEY, CDR2 SMNVEV (reference sequence). V shed 4 bases and J shed 0 bases, with 16 bases lying between them. For the CDR3, the DNA is TGTGCCAGCAGTTCCACCTCTAGCGTACACTCCTACAATGAGCAGTTCTTC. This translates into CASSSTSSVHSYNEQFF.

At least ten counts were recorded for this clonotype. V is TRBV20-1 and J is TRBJ2-7, with 8 nucleotides matching TRBD2. The V segment lost 6 bases and the J segment 5 bases; nucleotides outside the gene matches: 9. The CDR3 is 13 amino acids. Germline CDR1 reads DFQATT; CDR2 reads SNEGSKA (reference sequence). CDR3 DNA: TGCAGTGCCACGGGACTAGTTATCCACGAGCAGTACTTC. Amino acids: CSATGLVIHEQYF.

This clonotype was recorded at least ten times. J is TRBJ1-1 and V is TRBV28, with D maybe TRBD1 (5 bases). Trimming removed 6 bases at V and 1 base at J, with 12 bases between. The CDR3 totals 14 residues. Germline values: CDR1 MDHEN, CDR2 SYDVKM. CDR3 bases: TGTGCCAGCAGCCGTCCGACAGAGAACACTGAAGCTTTCTTT. This translates into CASSRPTENTEAFF.

The chain couples TRBV6-5 to TRBJ2-4; 11 bases map to TRBD2. Unmatched junction bases numbered 4, after V lost 3 bases and J lost 3 bases. Germline CDR1 MNHEY, CDR2 SVGAGI. This CDR3 has 16 residues. The CDR3 region is CASSYGTSGDKNIQYF. The CDR3 bases are TGTGCCAGCAGTTATGGGACTAGCGGAGACAAAAACATTCAGTACTTC.

The chain employs TRBV4-1 and TRBJ1-6, with TRBD1 identical over 8 bases. With V trimmed by 1 base and J by 5 bases, 4 bases remained unmatched. This CDR3 contains 16 residues. Germline CDR1 is MGHRA and CDR2 is YSYEKL. CDR3 bases: TGCGCCAGCAGCCAAGTCAAGGACAGGGATAATTCACCCCTCCACTTT. Amino acids: CASSQVKDRDNSPLHF.

This clonotype was seen a handful of times. The chain uses TRBV12-3 or TRBV12-4 and TRBJ2-2; TRBD2 is a possible D gene (7 bases). V lost 6 bases to trimming and J lost 6 bases, with 14 bases between them. The CDR3 is 14 residues long. Here the CDR3 DNA reads TGTGCCAGCAGCCTCCCGGGGGGCGCCGGGGAGCTGTTTTTT. Translating gives CASSLPGGAGELFF.